The rows below give T cell receptor beta chains drawn from one sample of a study of ipilimumab plus nivolumab after autologous stem cell transplantation. This table comes from immunoSEQ multiplex PCR, and its TCRdb copy is limited to in-frame clones, with some not included. Here the sample spans some 45,000 clones, 88% being singletons. The sample here was PBMCs, taken in a trial of ipilimumab plus nivolumab as post-transplant consolidation. These receptors originate from a male donor with multiple myeloma. Each CDR3 is given with its conserved first and last residue. The D gene is left open where the match is weak. Part of the rows lack a size; the others show once, few, many or a class for expanded clones.

length | size | J | D | V | CDR3 | DNA
15 | NA | TRBJ2-7 | TRBD2 | TRBV28 | CASRIGLAGGYEQYF | TGTGCCAGCAGGATCGGACTAGCGGGAGGGTACGAGCAGTACTTC
15 | NA | TRBJ1-3 | NA | TRBV15 | CATSSDSYSGNTIYF | TGTGCCACCAGCAGTGACAGTTACTCTGGAAACACCATATATTTT
13 | NA | TRBJ2-3 | NA | TRBV4-1 | CASSRIITDTQYF | TGCGCCAGCAGCCGGATCATCACAGATACGCAGTATTTT
13 | NA | TRBJ1-4 | NA | TRBV18 | CASSVGTPEKLFF | TGTGCCAGCTCCGTCGGCACTCCCGAAAAACTGTTTTTT
17 | NA | TRBJ1-4 | NA | TRBV9 | CASSAGPESGGNEKLFF | TGTGCCAGCAGCGCGGGTCCCGAAAGTGGGGGAAATGAAAAACTGTTTTTT
11 | NA | TRBJ2-3 | TRBD2 | TRBV20-1 | CSASPGGTQYF | TGCAGTGCTAGTCCGGGGGGTACGCAGTATTTT
13 | NA | TRBJ2-5 | TRBD2 | TRBV25-1 | CASSPGLQETQYF | TGTGCCAGCAGTCCGGGACTACAAGAGACCCAGTACTTC
17 | NA | TRBJ2-1 | NA | TRBV28 | CASSFELTEGTYNEQFF | TGTGCCAGCAGTTTTGAGCTGACCGAAGGTACCTACAATGAGCAGTTCTTC
12 | NA | TRBJ1-4 | NA | TRBV5-1 | CASSREDEKLFF | TGCGCCAGCAGCCGGGAGGATGAAAAACTGTTTTTT
15 | NA | TRBJ2-5 | NA | TRBV10-3 | CAISESVAAQETQYF | TGTGCCATCAGTGAGTCAGTGGCAGCTCAAGAGACCCAGTACTTC
14 | few | TRBJ1-1 | NA | TRBV5-1 | CASSLMGADTEAFF | TGCGCCAGCAGCTTGATGGGGGCTGACACTGAAGCTTTCTTT
11 | NA | TRBJ2-7 | NA | TRBV4-1 | CASSHHYEQYF | TGCGCCAGCAGCCACCATTACGAGCAGTACTTC
17 | once | TRBJ2-3 | TRBD2 | TRBV9 | CASSVGASGGLTDTQYF | TGTGCCAGCAGCGTAGGGGCTAGCGGGGGACTCACAGATACGCAGTATTTT
14 | NA | TRBJ2-7 | TRBD1 | TRBV5-1 | CASSLEGARYEQYF | TGCGCCAGCAGCTTGGAGGGGGCAAGATACGAGCAGTACTTC
11 | few | TRBJ2-3 | NA | TRBV20-1 | CSAYTPNTQYF | TGCAGTGCTTACACCCCGAATACGCAGTATTTT
16 | few | TRBJ1-3 | NA | TRBV9 | CASSVAGTGAGNTIYF | TGTGCCAGCAGCGTAGCTGGGACCGGGGCCGGAAACACCATATATTTT
16 | NA | TRBJ1-1 | NA | TRBV21-1 | CASDITAQGFSTEAFF | TGTGCCAGCGACATAACGGCGCAGGGCTTTAGTACTGAAGCTTTCTTT
15 | NA | TRBJ1-5 | TRBD1 | TRBV7-2 | CASSLDGTGDQPQHF | TGTGCCAGCAGCTTAGATGGGACAGGGGACCAGCCCCAGCATTTT
14 | NA | TRBJ1-3 | NA | TRBV7-2 | CASSLQASGNTIYF | TGTGCCAGCAGCTTGCAGGCCTCTGGAAACACCATATATTTT
13 | NA | TRBJ2-3 | NA | TRBV9 | CASSAVSTDTQYF | TGTGCCAGCAGCGCAGTCTCCACAGATACGCAGTATTTT
14 | once | TRBJ1-5 | NA | TRBV6-5 | CASSWTVSNQPQHF | TGTGCCAGCAGTTGGACAGTCAGCAATCAGCCCCAGCATTTT
14 | few | TRBJ1-1 | NA | TRBV2 | CASRPDRTNTEAFF | TGTGCCAGCAGGCCCGACAGGACGAACACTGAAGCTTTCTTT
15 | NA | TRBJ2-5 | TRBD1 | TRBV28 | CASSSGTGERYTQYF | TGTGCCAGCAGCTCCGGGACAGGGGAAAGGTACACCCAGTACTTC
13 | NA | TRBJ1-5 | NA | TRBV10-1 | CASSEMADQPQHF | TGCGCCAGCAGTGAGATGGCGGATCAGCCCCAGCATTTT
16 | NA | TRBJ2-2 | NA | TRBV18 | CASSPGGPANTGELFF | TGTGCCAGCTCACCCGGGGGGCCCGCGAACACCGGGGAGCTGTTTTTT
15 | once | TRBJ2-5 | TRBD1 | TRBV7-3 | CASSLTGQGSETQYF | TGTGCCAGCAGCTTAACTGGACAGGGGAGCGAGACCCAGTACTTC
16 | once | TRBJ2-2 | NA | TRBV18 | CASSPVGNANTGELFF | TGTGCCAGCTCACCTGTGGGGAACGCGAACACCGGGGAGCTGTTTTTT
18 | once | TRBJ2-7 | TRBD2 | TRBV19 | CASSKGTSGSGLHYEQYF | TGTGCCAGTAGTAAAGGGACTAGCGGGAGTGGCCTCCACTACGAGCAGTACTTC
14 | NA | TRBJ2-3 | NA | TRBV10-1 | CASSEKVIRDTQYF | TGCGCCAGCAGTGAAAAGGTCATTAGGGATACGCAGTATTTT
13 | NA | TRBJ1-5 | NA | TRBV2 | CASRATGVQPQHF | TGTGCCAGCAGAGCTACTGGGGTTCAGCCCCAGCATTTT
15 | NA | TRBJ2-7 | TRBD1 | TRBV18 | CASSPRDRGWHEQYF | TGTGCCAGCTCACCACGGGACAGGGGGTGGCACGAGCAGTACTTC
15 | NA | TRBJ2-7 | TRBD1 | TRBV9 | CASSVEQGATYEQYF | TGTGCCAGCAGCGTAGAGCAGGGGGCAACCTACGAGCAGTACTTC
13 | NA | TRBJ2-5 | TRBD1 | TRBV6-5 | CASRGTGEETQYF | TGTGCCAGCAGGGGGACAGGGGAAGAGACCCAGTACTTC
14 | NA | TRBJ2-3 | NA | TRBV19 | CASNPDVGADTQYF | TGTGCCAGTAACCCGGACGTAGGCGCAGATACGCAGTATTTT
14 | NA | TRBJ2-5 | TRBD2 | TRBV18 | CASSPWEGGETQYF | TGTGCCAGCTCACCATGGGAGGGTGGAGAGACCCAGTACTTC
14 | few | TRBJ2-3 | TRBD1 | TRBV29-1 | CSVDGTDSTDTQYF | TGCAGCGTTGATGGGACAGATAGCACAGATACGCAGTATTTT
15 | NA | TRBJ1-4 | NA | TRBV15 | CATSRDSLLNEKLFF | TGTGCCACCAGCAGAGACAGTCTCCTTAATGAAAAACTGTTTTTT
12 | NA | TRBJ2-7 | NA | TRBV29-1 | CSVSGRGGEQYF | TGCAGCGTTTCCGGCAGGGGTGGCGAGCAGTACTTC
16 | NA | TRBJ1-2 | TRBD1 | TRBV5-6 | CASSPEGTGGNYGYTF | TGTGCCAGCAGCCCCGAGGGGACAGGGGGAAACTATGGCTACACCTTC
16 | NA | TRBJ2-7 | TRBD1 | TRBV9 | CASSAPPHGTGTEQYF | TGTGCCAGCAGCGCTCCCCCCCACGGGACAGGGACCGAGCAGTACTTC
15 | once | TRBJ2-1 | TRBD2 | TRBV7-9 | CASSTLAGGYNEQFF | TGTGCCAGCAGCACACTAGCGGGGGGGTACAATGAGCAGTTCTTC
16 | NA | TRBJ1-1 | NA | TRBV28 | CASSWDSKGRNTEAFF | TGTGCCAGCAGTTGGGACTCTAAGGGGAGGAACACTGAAGCTTTCTTT
14 | NA | TRBJ2-7 | NA | TRBV5-1 | CASKSSGTTYEQYF | TGCGCCAGCAAATCATCCGGGACAACCTACGAGCAGTACTTC
17 | NA | TRBJ2-3 | TRBD1 | TRBV7-2 | CASSSGQGGTSTDTQYF | TGTGCCAGCAGCTCAGGACAGGGGGGAACTAGCACAGATACGCAGTATTTT
12 | NA | TRBJ1-2 | NA | TRBV5-6 | CASTSGINGYTF | TGTGCCAGTACCTCCGGGATCAATGGCTACACCTTC
12 | few | TRBJ1-5 | NA | TRBV28 | CASSLTNQPQHF | TGTGCCAGCAGTTTGACGAATCAGCCCCAGCATTTT
17 | NA | TRBJ2-1 | TRBD2 | TRBV30 | CAWSVGSSGLADNEQFF | TGTGCCTGGAGTGTCGGTAGCTCGGGACTAGCGGACAATGAGCAGTTCTTC
14 | NA | TRBJ2-7 | NA | TRBV2 | CATGGRGLSYEQYF | TGTGCCACCGGAGGGAGGGGGTTGTCCTACGAGCAGTACTTC
16 | NA | TRBJ1-4 | NA | TRBV4-1 | CASSHRAEGPNEKLFF | TGCGCCAGCAGCCACCGGGCGGAGGGACCAAATGAAAAACTGTTTTTT
13 | NA | TRBJ2-3 | NA | TRBV6-1 | CASRTLGSDTQYF | TGTGCCAGCCGGACTTTAGGCTCAGATACGCAGTATTTT
14 | NA | TRBJ2-5 | TRBD1 | TRBV18 | CASSLGTGQETQYF | TGTGCCAGCTCCCTCGGGACAGGGCAAGAGACCCAGTACTTC
15 | NA | TRBJ1-1 | TRBD1 | TRBV18 | CASSPLTGGDTEAFF | TGTGCCAGCTCACCTCTGACAGGGGGTGACACTGAAGCTTTCTTT